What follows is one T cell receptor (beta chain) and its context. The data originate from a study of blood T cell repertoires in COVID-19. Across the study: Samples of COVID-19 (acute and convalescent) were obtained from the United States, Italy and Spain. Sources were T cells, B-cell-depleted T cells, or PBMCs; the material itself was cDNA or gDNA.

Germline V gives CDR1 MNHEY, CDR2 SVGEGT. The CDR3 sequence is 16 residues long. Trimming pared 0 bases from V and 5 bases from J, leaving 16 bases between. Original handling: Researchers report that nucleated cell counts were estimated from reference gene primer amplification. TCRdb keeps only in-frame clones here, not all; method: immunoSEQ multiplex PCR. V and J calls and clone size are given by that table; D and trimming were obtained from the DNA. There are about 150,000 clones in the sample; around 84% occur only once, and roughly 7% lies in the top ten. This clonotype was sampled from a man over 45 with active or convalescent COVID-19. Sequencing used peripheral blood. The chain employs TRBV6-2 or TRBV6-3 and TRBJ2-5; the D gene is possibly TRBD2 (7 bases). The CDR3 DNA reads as TGTGCCAGCAGTTACTCTGCTAGCGGAGGGGGTGAGACCCAGTACTTC. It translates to CASSYSASGGGETQYF.